The present entry profiles one TCR beta chain with its context. The entry originates in a study of blood T cells in healthy people across ages. The ends lost 4 bases at V and 5 bases at J; junction bases unmatched: 8. From germline, CDR1 is DFQATT and CDR2 SNEGSKA (reference sequence). This CDR3 has 14 amino acids. Through a sample-barcoded 5' primer and a J-beta primer mix, a second PCR was run for roughly 7 to 11 cycles. TCRdb reprocessed the 5' RACE reads with MiXCR, giving one entry per CDR3 protein. The sample has around 1,800,000 distinct CDR3 sequences, about two fifths seen once. This sequence originates from a human donor in good health. The chain has TRBV20-1 and TRBJ2-5; the match to TRBD2 covers 9 bases. The specimen sequenced was blood. The DNA of the CDR3 is TGCAGTGCTATGCGGGGGGGGCTTTACGAGACCCAGTACTTC. The encoded protein is CSAMRGGLYETQYF.